Presented here are 27 T cell receptor beta chains from one specimen sequenced in a study of T-cell reconstitution after alpha-beta-depleted transplantation in children (dated by TCRdb to 2015 to 2016). The treatment or condition label here, explained by the study, means: allogeneic hematopoietic cell transplantation with graft depleted of TCRalphabeta T cells and CD19 B cells. Library preparation was by PCR. The listed sequencing device is Illumina HiSeq 2500. TCR libraries were prepared with molecular barcoding, using unique molecular identifiers to normalize TCRbeta repertoire quantification. TCRdb handled the public reads itself, with Q25 trimming in fastp and clone calling in MiXCR, and kept productive beta chains. Identical CDR3 proteins give one entry, which carries the most common genes and DNA. Present in this sample are fewer than 250,000 distinct CDR3 sequences, roughly 15% of which were seen just once. Around 45% of the sample goes to the ten largest clones.

Material: PBMCs, mostly from graft donor cells, obtained 360 days after TCRalphabeta/CD19-depleted stem cell transplant. All receptors come from a male patient between 2 and 15 years old who had a stem cell transplant for acute lymphoblastic leukemia, so the T cells may come from the graft donor.

This chain joins TRBV20-1 and TRBJ2-2, with 10 bases aligning to TRBD2. CDR1 and CDR2 from the germline V gene are DFQATT and SNEGSKA (reference sequence). CDR3 size: 19 residues. Trimming cost V 1 base and J 2 bases; bases outside gene matches: 13. The CDR3 sequence: CSARVMGLAGARNTGELFF. In DNA form, the CDR3 reads TGCAGTGCTAGAGTGATGGGGCTAGCGGGGGCCCGTAACACCGGGGAGCTGTTTTTT.

This clonotype has more than one count but fewer than ten. J is TRBJ1-1 and V is TRBV5-1; no definite D call. CDR1 is SGHRS, CDR2 YFSETQ, per germline. Trimming removed 4 bases from V and 4 bases from J, with 17 bases in between. This CDR3 region has 15 residues. The CDR3: CASSPLGGRSTEAFF. The CDR3 DNA reads TGCGCCAGCAGCCCGCTGGGTGGGCGGAGCACTGAAGCTTTCTTT.

This clonotype was detected a few times. The chain is built from TRBV4-3 and TRBJ2-1, with D unresolved. The V end was cut by 2 bases, the J end by 5 bases, with 16 bases between. Germline V gene lookup returns CDR1 LGHNA and CDR2 YSLEER. The CDR3 is 16 amino acids. This CDR3 is CASSQMSTDTNNEQFF. For the CDR3, the DNA is TGCGCCAGCAGCCAAATGTCCACAGATACCAACAATGAGCAGTTCTTC.

This sequence joins TRBV7-2 and TRBJ2-7; D not certain. V gave up 3 bases and J gave up 4 bases, with 13 bases separating them. The CDR3 is made up of 14 amino acids. Germline V gene data show CDR1 as SGHTA and CDR2 as FQGNSA. CDR3 residues: CASSFDHARYEQYF. In nucleotides, the CDR3 is TGTGCCAGCAGCTTTGATCACGCTCGATACGAGCAGTACTTC.

This clonotype was seen a few times. The V call is TRBV24-1, the J call TRBJ2-1, with D tentatively TRBD2 (6 bases). The CDR3 loop spans 17 amino acids. V lost 1 base and J 4 bases, leaving 16 bases between the germline ends. The V gene's germline CDR1 is KGHDR and CDR2 SFDVKD. CDR3 DNA sequence: TGTGCCACCAGTGATTTTAGCGGACCTTGGGCTTACAATGAGCAGTTCTTC. Amino acids: CATSDFSGPWAYNEQFF.

This clonotype occurred many times. The V gene is TRBV3-1, the J gene TRBJ2-3; 8 bases map to TRBD2. Germline-derived CDR1 and CDR2 are LGHDT and YNNKEL (reference sequence). The ends lost 3 bases at V and 4 bases at J; junction bases unmatched: 9. This CDR3 is built from 16 residues. The CDR3 protein is CASSQPRGGGADTQYF. The CDR3 coding sequence is TGTGCCAGCAGCCAGCCTCGGGGGGGCGGGGCAGATACGCAGTATTTT.

Comment on this clonotype: The junction departs from the called germline gene at one end, perhaps through a read error. The chain combines TRBV6-5 with TRBJ2-5; possible D gene TRBD2, 5 bases. Germline V gives CDR1 MNHEY, CDR2 SVGAGI. The CDR3 contains 15 residues. The CDR3 reads CATSYSTRADQTQYF. The CDR3 nucleotides read TGTGCCACCAGTTACTCGACGAGGGCGGATCAGACCCAGTACTTC.

This clonotype showed up many times. This chain uses TRBV20-1 with TRBJ2-3; 10 bases align to TRBD2. The CDR3 is made up of 14 amino acids. Per germline, CDR1 DFQATT and CDR2 SNEGSKA (reference sequence). Trimming cost V 3 bases and J 8 bases; bases outside gene matches: 8. DNA of the CDR3: TGCAGTGCTAGCTCAAGCGGGGGGGCAATTACGCAGTATTTT. It specifies CSASSSGGAITQYF.

The chain carries TRBV6-1 and TRBJ1-5; tentatively, D is TRBD1 (5 bases). This CDR3 has 16 residues. The germline V and J ends were trimmed by 5 bases and 2 bases, with 16 bases remaining between them. Germline values: CDR1 MNHNS, CDR2 SASEGT. As DNA, the CDR3 is TGTGCCAGCAGTAAGGGCAGGGCGGATGGCAATCAGCCCCAGCATTTT. As protein: CASSKGRADGNQPQHF.

This clonotype was counted only a few times. The genes are TRBV27 and TRBJ1-2, with 11 bases that match TRBD1. There are 16 residues in the CDR3. The V gene's germline CDR1 is MNHEY and CDR2 SMNVEV (reference sequence). J lost 8 bases, V lost 5 bases, and 13 bases had no gene match. CDR3 coding DNA: TGTGCCAGCAGTCCCAGGACAGGGGGCGCGCAGCAAGGCTACACCTTC. This translates into CASSPRTGGAQQGYTF.

A few counts support this clonotype. The chain employs TRBV7-9 and TRBJ1-1; D is unclear. The CDR3 totals 13 residues. Trimming took off 5 bases at V and 4 bases at J, with 11 bases between the two ends. Germline CDR1 is SEHNR and CDR2 is FQNEAQ (reference sequence). The CDR3 DNA reads TGTGCCAGCAGCCTCCTTTCGAGCACTGAAGCTTTCTTT. Amino acids: CASSLLSSTEAFF.

The chain uses TRBV7-8 and TRBJ1-1; the match to TRBD1 covers 7 bases. The CDR3 is made up of 19 amino acids. The junction had 19 bases not matched to a gene; V was cut back by 5 bases and J by 1 base. Germline CDR1 SGHVS, CDR2 FQNEAQ. DNA of the CDR3: TGTGCCAGCAGCCTTCCCAGACAGGGCCTACCTACTGAGAACACTGAAGCTTTCTTT. Protein product: CASSLPRQGLPTENTEAFF.

The chain uses TRBV10-3 and TRBJ1-6, with D hard to call. From germline, CDR1 is ENHRY and CDR2 SYGVKD. V gave up 2 bases and J gave up 7 bases, with 18 bases separating them. This CDR3 region has 17 residues. This CDR3 is CAISELGRRVVNSPLHF. CDR3 bases: TGTGCCATCAGTGAGCTAGGAAGAAGAGTGGTGAATTCACCCCTCCACTTT.

The J gene is TRBJ1-1, the V gene TRBV20-1; 7 nucleotides align to TRBD1. The CDR3 consists of 12 residues. Germline CDR1 DFQATT, CDR2 SNEGSKA (reference sequence). Unmatched junction bases numbered 7, after V lost 5 bases and J lost 7 bases. CDR3 bases: TGCAGTGCTCGTAGGGGACAGTTTGAAGCTTTCTTT. Translating gives CSARRGQFEAFF.

This clonotype was counted many times. The rearrangement joins TRBV7-8 to TRBJ2-7, with D possibly TRBD2 on 6 matching bases. The ends were cut back, 2 bases at V and 4 bases at J, with 15 bases in the middle. CDR1 is SGHVS and CDR2 is FQNEAQ in the germline V gene. The CDR3 runs to 15 residues. This CDR3 reads CASSLLGGVGYEQYF. The CDR3 nucleotides are TGTGCCAGCAGCTTACTCGGCGGGGTGGGTTACGAGCAGTACTTC.

The chain couples TRBV2 to TRBJ1-2; D is undetermined. Trimming left V 3 bases short and J 2 bases short, with 13 bases between. CDR1 SNHLY and CDR2 FYNNEI come from the germline V gene. The CDR3 has 15 residues. The CDR3 protein is CASSEAEVANYGYTF. CDR3 nucleotides: TGTGCCAGCAGTGAGGCCGAAGTGGCCAACTATGGCTACACCTTC.

This clonotype was found a few times. V and J are TRBV5-1 and TRBJ2-2, with D perhaps matching TRBD1 (5 bases). V was clipped by 4 bases and J by 7 bases, with 11 bases between them. Germline V gives CDR1 SGHRS, CDR2 YFSETQ. The CDR3 runs to 13 residues. CDR3 DNA sequence: TGCGCCAGCAGCCCGACAGTCAGCGGGGAGCTGTTTTTT. The encoded protein is CASSPTVSGELFF.

The V call is TRBV12-3 or TRBV12-4, the J call TRBJ2-7, with TRBD2 matching over 13 bases. The CDR3 has 15 residues. V was pared by 6 bases and J by 6 bases, with 8 bases of the junction left unmatched. Here the CDR3 DNA reads TGTGCCAGCAGCCCGACTAGCGGGGGGATCGGCGAGCAGTACTTC. Its translation: CASSPTSGGIGEQYF.

This clonotype has a count of ten or more. This chain connects TRBV6-2 or TRBV6-3 to TRBJ2-5, with 11 bases lining up with TRBD2. V trimming: 6 bases; J trimming: 5 bases; junction bases outside the gene matches: 2. CDR3 length: 13 residues. Germline V gene data show CDR1 as MNHEY and CDR2 as SVGEGT. Here the CDR3 reads CASRTSGMETQYF. DNA for the CDR3: TGTGCCAGCAGGACTAGCGGGATGGAGACCCAGTACTTC.

This clonotype was recorded a few times. V is TRBV5-8 and J is TRBJ1-5; no clear D. There are 14 residues in the CDR3. Trimming shortened V by 4 bases and J by 4 bases, and 12 bases separated the two germline ends. Germline V gives CDR1 SGHTS, CDR2 YDEGEE. The CDR3 region has the DNA TGTGCCAGCAGCCCCGAAACCTATAATCAGCCCCAGCATTTT. As protein: CASSPETYNQPQHF.

This clonotype was found a few times. The genes are TRBV5-1 and TRBJ2-5; D is unclear. Trimming cost V 4 bases and J 3 bases, with 4 bases left between them. The CDR3 is 11 amino acids. In germline, CDR1 is SGHRS, CDR2 YFSETQ. The CDR3 DNA reads as TGCGCCAGCAGCACTGAAGAGACCCAGTACTTC. Translation: CASSTEETQYF. Complete variable domain (other parts from reference TRBV5-1 and TRBJ2-5): KAGVTQTPRYLIKTRGQQVTLSCSPISGHRSVSWYQQTPGQGLQFLFEYFSETQRNKGNFPGRFSGRQFSNSRSEMNVSTLELGDSALYLCASSTEETQYFGPGTRLLVL.

The gene calls are TRBV2 and TRBJ1-1; 12 nucleotides match TRBD1. Trimming at V came to 6 bases and at J to 3 bases, leaving 11 bases not matched to a gene. In germline, CDR1 is SNHLY, CDR2 FYNNEI. The CDR3 extends over 17 amino acids. The DNA for the CDR3 is TGTGCCAGCAGAGGGGGACAGGGGGCGCGTGGGGACACTGAAGCTTTCTTT. This translates into CASRGGQGARGDTEAFF.

The chain has TRBV30 and TRBJ1-1; 11 positions agree with TRBD1. V dropped 1 base and J dropped 10; count of bases not matched to a gene: 2. CDR1 is GTSNPN, CDR2 SVGIG, per germline (reference sequence). CDR3 length equals 12 residues. CDR3 residues: CAWSADRGLAFF. As DNA, the CDR3 is TGTGCCTGGAGTGCGGACAGGGGGCTAGCTTTCTTT.

At least ten counts were recorded for this clonotype. The chain employs TRBV6-2 or TRBV6-3 and TRBJ1-2; 8 bases line up with TRBD1. The V and J ends lost 4 bases and 4 bases, in that order; junction bases with no gene match: 8. Germline V gene data show CDR1 as MNHEY and CDR2 as SVGEGT. The CDR3 covers 15 residues. CDR3 loop: CASSFRGPPPYGYTF. CDR3 sequence (DNA): TGTGCCAGCAGTTTCAGGGGGCCACCTCCCTATGGCTACACCTTC.

This clonotype was recorded many times. V is TRBV7-2 and J is TRBJ2-1, with TRBD2 matching over 7 bases. V lost 2 bases and J lost 0; bases outside the gene matches: 7. Germline CDR1 SGHTA, CDR2 FQGNSA. The CDR3 has 17 residues. This CDR3 reads CASSLTVRGSSYNEQFF. CDR3 coding DNA: TGTGCCAGCAGCTTAACGGTGCGGGGGAGCTCCTACAATGAGCAGTTCTTC.

The chain employs TRBV5-1 and TRBJ2-5, with D tentatively TRBD1 (5 bases). The V end lost 0 bases, the J end lost 3 bases, and 12 bases lay between the germline ends. The CDR3 is 15 amino acids. Looked up from germline, CDR1 is SGHRS and CDR2 is YFSETQ. CDR3 region: CASSLVAGMEETQYF. The DNA of the CDR3 is TGCGCCAGCAGCTTGGTCGCAGGGATGGAAGAGACCCAGTACTTC.

This chain joins TRBV12-3 or TRBV12-4 and TRBJ1-5; D remains ambiguous. Trimming cost V 6 bases and J 1 base, with 7 bases left between them. This CDR3 has 13 amino acids. The CDR3 DNA is TGTGCCAGCAGCTTCCGAAGCAATCAGCCCCAGCATTTT. The encoded protein is CASSFRSNQPQHF.